The next 14 T cell receptor beta chains were all read from a single sample in a study of T cells in Graves' hyperthyroidism and ophthalmopathy (dated 2019 in TCRdb). Library preparation used multiplex PCR. The sequencing machine was an Illumina HiSeq 2000. The TCR beta CDR3 regions were amplified from the RNA transcripts. For the first round of RT-PCR on the TCR CDR3, the HTBI primer set was used together with the Qiagen OneStep RT-PCR kit. The public reads were quality trimmed at Q25 with fastp and then assembled into clones with MiXCR by TCRdb, keeping productive beta chains. Rows with one shared CDR3 protein collapse into an entry with the most common genes and DNA. In this sample the table shows 750,000 to 900,000 distinct CDR3 sequences, 38% of which occur a single time. The top ten clonotypes cover 7% to 10% of the sample. Sequencing was carried out using blood. The receptor set was obtained from a man younger than 35 with Graves' hyperthyroidism.

This clonotype was observed many times. The chain is built from TRBV20-1 and TRBJ1-2, with 8 bases aligning to TRBD1. CDR1 is DFQATT, CDR2 SNEGSKA, per germline (reference sequence). There are 13 residues in the CDR3. The V gene end was trimmed by 0 bases and the J gene end by 7 bases; junction bases not matched to a gene: 4. This CDR3 reads CSAREAGGGGYTF. CDR3 nucleotides: TGCAGTGCTAGAGAGGCAGGGGGCGGTGGCTACACCTTC.

This clonotype was observed at least ten times. V usage is TRBV7-9 and J usage is TRBJ1-3; D might be TRBD1 (6 bases). CDR3 size: 15 residues. In germline, CDR1 is SEHNR, CDR2 FQNEAQ (reference sequence). V was pared by 4 bases and J by 4 bases, with 14 bases between. CDR3 coding DNA: TGTGCCAGCAGCTCGTCGGACAGAGCAGGAAACACCATATATTTT. It codes for CASSSSDRAGNTIYF. Together with reference TRBV7-9 and TRBJ1-3, the CDR3 gives the full variable domain: DTGVSQNPRHKITKRGQNVTFRCDPISEHNRLYWYRQTLGQGPEFLTYFQNEAQLEKSRLLSDRFSAERPKGSFSTLEIQRTEQGDSAMYLCASSSSDRAGNTIYFGEGSWLTVV.

This clonotype has more than one count but fewer than ten. This chain links TRBV5-1 with TRBJ2-7; 8 positions agree with TRBD1. Germline CDR1 reads SGHRS; CDR2 reads YFSETQ. The V segment lost 0 bases and the J segment 6 bases; nucleotides outside the gene matches: 5. The CDR3 has 14 amino acids. The CDR3 sequence is CASSLAGTGLEQYF. The CDR3 nucleotides read TGCGCCAGCAGCTTGGCCGGGACAGGACTCGAGCAGTACTTC.

The rearrangement joins TRBV7-6 to TRBJ1-2; tentative D call: TRBD1 (5 bases). Germline V CDR1 and CDR2: SGHVS, FNYEAQ. The CDR3 spans 13 residues. The CDR3 is CASRDFSNYGYTF. The DNA for the CDR3 is TGTGCTAGCCGGGACTTTTCTAACTATGGCTACACCTTC.

This clonotype has a count of ten or more. CDR3 amino acids: CATSAGSSWETQYF. In DNA form, the CDR3 reads TGTGCCACCAGTGCAGGGTCATCGTGGGAGACCCAGTACTTC. The chain carries TRBV24-1 and TRBJ2-5, with a tentative D call TRBD1 (5 bases). The CDR3 is 14 amino acids. CDR1 is KGHDR and CDR2 is SFDVKD in the germline V gene. Trimming removed 5 bases at V and 5 bases at J, with 14 bases between.

V usage is TRBV12-3 or TRBV12-4 and J usage is TRBJ2-7; D is undetermined. Trimming removed 5 bases at V and 2 bases at J, with 13 bases between. The CDR3 is 14 residues long. CDR3 region: CASSIQMETYEQYF. Written as DNA, the CDR3 is TGTGCCAGCAGTATACAGATGGAAACCTACGAGCAGTACTTC.

V and J are TRBV2 and TRBJ2-3; 7 nucleotides match TRBD2. CDR1 is SNHLY and CDR2 is FYNNEI in the germline V gene. This CDR3 spans 14 amino acids. V lost 4 bases to trimming and J lost 3 bases; unmatched junction nucleotides: 4. DNA for the CDR3: TGTGCCAGCAGTGGGCGGGAGAGAACAGATACGCAGTATTTT. It is translated as CASSGRERTDTQYF.

In its sample, this clonotype was seen once. J is TRBJ1-5 and V is TRBV9; D is possibly TRBD1 (6 bases). The V gene's germline CDR1 is SGDLS and CDR2 YYNGEE. This CDR3 has 14 residues. Trimming shortened V by 0 bases and J by 5 bases, and 9 bases separated the two germline ends. This CDR3 reads CASSVEGGYQPQHF. The CDR3 DNA follows: TGTGCCAGCAGCGTAGAGGGGGGTTATCAGCCCCAGCATTTT.

The chain couples TRBV19 to TRBJ1-1; unclear D gene. CDR1 is LNHDA and CDR2 is SQIVND in the germline V gene (reference sequence). The V end was cut by 8 bases, the J end by 5 bases, with 15 bases between. This CDR3 comprises 13 residues. CDR3 nucleotide sequence: TGTGCCAGTGAGTCCGCAGGTGGAACTGAAGCTTTCTTT. It translates to CASESAGGTEAFF.

Worth noting for this clonotype: The germline gene is not matched at one end of the junction; a read error may be the cause. This sequence joins TRBV19 and TRBJ1-5; TRBD1 agrees at 7 bases. CDR3 length: 13 amino acids. Per the germline V gene, CDR1 is LNHDA and CDR2 is SQIVND (reference sequence). Written as DNA, the CDR3 is TGTGCCAGTAACCTGGGGACAGTTCAGCTCCAGCATTTT. Translated, it gives CASNLGTVQLQHF.

Worth noting for this clonotype: The junction differs from germline at one of its ends, possibly a read error. The J gene is TRBJ2-7, the V gene TRBV29-1, with 7 bases lining up with TRBD1. The germline V gene encodes CDR1 SQVTM and CDR2 ANQGSEA. The CDR3 extends over 14 amino acids. Here the CDR3 DNA reads TGTGCCAGCTCACCAGGGGGAACACTCTACGAGCAGTACTTC. It specifies CASSPGGTLYEQYF.

The V call is TRBV11-2, the J call TRBJ1-3; D gene uncertain. Germline V gene lookup returns CDR1 SGHAT and CDR2 FQNNGV. The CDR3 extends over 16 amino acids. V lost 0 bases to trimming and J lost 0 bases, with 9 bases between them. CDR3 sequence: CASSLDRRNSGNTIYF. CDR3 in DNA: TGTGCCAGCAGCTTAGATCGGCGGAACTCTGGAAACACCATATATTTT.

The J gene is TRBJ1-5, the V gene TRBV19; no clear D gene. V shed 6 bases and J shed 11 bases, with 17 bases lying between them. The CDR3 contains 13 residues. The germline gives CDR1 LNHDA, CDR2 SQIVND (reference sequence). The DNA of the CDR3 is TGTGCCAGTAGGACTAGCGGGGTTGAGACCCAGCATTTT. Its translation is CASRTSGVETQHF.

This clonotype was detected once. This chain links TRBV29-1 with TRBJ2-2, with D perhaps matching TRBD2 (6 bases). Trimming took off 7 bases at V and 0 bases at J, with 12 bases between the two ends. The CDR3 loop spans 14 amino acids. CDR1 and CDR2 from the germline V gene are SQVTM and ANQGSEA. The CDR3 DNA is TGCAGCGATCGGGGGACCCCGAACACCGGGGAGCTGTTTTTT. Amino acids: CSDRGTPNTGELFF.